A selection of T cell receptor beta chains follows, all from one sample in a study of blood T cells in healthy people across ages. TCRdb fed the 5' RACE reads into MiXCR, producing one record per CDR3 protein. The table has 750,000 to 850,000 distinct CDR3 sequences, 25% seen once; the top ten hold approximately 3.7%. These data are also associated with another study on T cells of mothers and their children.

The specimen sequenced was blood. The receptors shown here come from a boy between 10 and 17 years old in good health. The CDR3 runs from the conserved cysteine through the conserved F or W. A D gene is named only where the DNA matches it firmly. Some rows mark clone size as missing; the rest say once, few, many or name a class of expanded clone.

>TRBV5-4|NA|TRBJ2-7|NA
CASSIGIAGASLEEYF
TGTGCCAGCAGCATTGGGATCGCGGGGGCCTCCCTTGAGGAGTACTTC
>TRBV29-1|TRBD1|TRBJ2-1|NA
CSVGRDRVKYNEQFF
TGCAGCGTGGGAAGGGACAGGGTAAAGTACAATGAGCAGTTCTTC
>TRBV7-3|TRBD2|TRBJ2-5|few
CASSLYHGSGGTQYF
TGTGCCAGCAGCTTGTACCACGGGTCGGGGGGGACCCAGTACTTC
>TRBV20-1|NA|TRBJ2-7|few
CSARSAPYEQYF
TGCAGTGCTAGATCAGCGCCCTACGAGCAGTACTTC
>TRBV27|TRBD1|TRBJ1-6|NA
CASSLGQGAHNSPLHF
TGTGCCAGCAGTCTAGGACAGGGGGCTCATAATTCACCCCTCCACTTT
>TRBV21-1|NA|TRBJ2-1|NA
CASSVKDWSSYNEQFF
TGTGCCAGCAGCGTAAAGGACTGGAGCTCCTACAATGAGCAGTTCTTC
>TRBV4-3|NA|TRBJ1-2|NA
CASSQNTGINYGYTF
TGCGCCAGCAGCCAAAATACAGGGATTAACTATGGCTACACCTTC
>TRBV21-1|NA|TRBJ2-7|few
CASSKASVGVSSYEQYF
TGTGCCAGCAGCAAAGCTTCCGTCGGCGTTAGCTCCTACGAGCAGTACTTC
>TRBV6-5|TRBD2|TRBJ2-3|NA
CASSYGLLALSTDTQYF
TGTGCCAGCAGTTACGGGTTACTAGCGTTGAGCACAGATACGCAGTATTTT
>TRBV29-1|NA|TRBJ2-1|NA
CSANRGTDNEQFF
TGCAGCGCCAACCGGGGTACAGACAATGAGCAGTTCTTC
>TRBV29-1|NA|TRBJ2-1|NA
CSVDQAESTYNEQFF
TGCAGCGTTGATCAGGCGGAAAGCACCTACAATGAGCAGTTCTTC
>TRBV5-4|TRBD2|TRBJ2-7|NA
CASSSSLAGSYEQYF
TGTGCCAGCAGCTCCTCCCTAGCGGGGTCCTACGAGCAGTACTTC
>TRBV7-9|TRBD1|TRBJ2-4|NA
CASSLELGTVQNIQYF
TGTGCCAGCAGCTTAGAATTGGGGACAGTCCAAAACATTCAGTACTTC
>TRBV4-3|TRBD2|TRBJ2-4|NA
CASSQDPGGALVRNIQYF
TGCGCCAGCAGCCAAGATCCGGGGGGGGCTCTGGTGCGGAACATTCAGTACTTC
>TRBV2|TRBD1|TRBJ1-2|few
CASNPDRGDYGYTF
TGTGCCAGCAACCCGGACAGGGGGGACTATGGCTACACCTTC
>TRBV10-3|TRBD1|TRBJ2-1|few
CAIGERTGQGNEQFF
TGTGCCATCGGGGAAAGGACAGGACAGGGGAATGAGCAGTTCTTC
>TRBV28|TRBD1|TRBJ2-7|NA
CASSLGSWTGVFGYEQYF
TGTGCCAGCAGTTTAGGTAGTTGGACAGGGGTCTTCGGGTACGAGCAGTACTTC
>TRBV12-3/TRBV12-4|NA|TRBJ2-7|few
CASRAGAVGYEQYF
TGTGCCAGCAGGGCGGGGGCCGTTGGGTACGAGCAGTACTTC
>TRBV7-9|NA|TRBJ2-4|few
CASTPPDSAKNIQYF
TGTGCCAGCACCCCACCGGACTCAGCCAAAAACATTCAGTACTTC